This T cell receptor (beta chain) was identified during a study of brain T cells in children with intractable seizures. On this clone: Its specificity is unknown.

The sequenced cases were selected for having the highest brain T cell transcript signatures. Patients received at least one anti-epileptic drug before surgery. The study's findings and limits: Patients' HCMV serostatus was unknown; virus specificity rests on CDR3 similarity alone. Pre-surgery blood may have been undersampled, hiding some clones.

Only in-frame clones appear in the TCRdb table, and some are missing; sequencing was by immunoSEQ multiplex PCR. The data hold 50,000 to 80,000 clones, with about 96% observed a single time. With 2 bases removed from V and 4 bases from J, the gap between germline ends came to 8 bases. The germline V gene encodes CDR1 SGHDN and CDR2 FVKESK. There are 13 residues in the CDR3. The receptor's source is a boy in the first two years of life with focal cortical dysplasia and intractable seizures. V is TRBV14 and J is TRBJ1-1; D is unresolved. The specimen comprised peripheral blood, sampled at surgery. In nucleotides, the CDR3 is TGTGCCAGCAGCCAAACACGAAGCACTGAAGCTTTCTTT. It codes for CASSQTRSTEAFF.